Each of the 2 T cell receptor beta chains below was sequenced from the same sample in a study of cytomegalovirus exposure and HLA in healthy donors. Vbeta (60) and Jbeta (13) primers were used in the PCR. TCRdb keeps only in-frame clones here, not all; method: immunoSEQ multiplex PCR. Here the sample spans 150,000 to 200,000 clones, around 81% being singletons. The sequenced sample was PBMCs. These receptors were taken from a young woman in good health and CMV-seronegative.

The rearrangement links TRBV18 to TRBJ2-7; 12 bases fit TRBD2. The V and J ends lost 1 base and 4 bases, in that order; junction bases with no gene match: 11. This CDR3 is 18 amino acids long. Germline V gene sequence: CDR1 KGHSH, CDR2 LQKENI. The CDR3 here is CASSPHAPGTSGLYEQYF. The CDR3 nucleotides are TGTGCCAGCTCACCACACGCGCCCGGGACTAGCGGGTTATACGAGCAGTACTTC.

This clone was detected only a few times. The chain links TRBV5-4 to TRBJ2-1, with D unclear. Germline V gene lookup returns CDR1 SGHNT and CDR2 YYREEE (reference sequence). Trimming stripped 1 base from V and 3 bases from J, with 5 bases between. The CDR3 has 13 residues. This chain's CDR3 is CASSLISYNEQFF. CDR3 in DNA: TGTGCCAGCAGCTTGATCAGCTACAATGAGCAGTTCTTC.